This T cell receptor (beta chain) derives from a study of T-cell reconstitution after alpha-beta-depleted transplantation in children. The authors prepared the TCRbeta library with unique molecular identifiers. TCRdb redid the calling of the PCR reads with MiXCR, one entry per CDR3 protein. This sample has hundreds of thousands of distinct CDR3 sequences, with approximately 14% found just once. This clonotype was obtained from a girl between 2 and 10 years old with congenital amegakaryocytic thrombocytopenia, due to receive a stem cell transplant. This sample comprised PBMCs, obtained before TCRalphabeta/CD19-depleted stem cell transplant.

The CDR3: CASSLGRRAFF. The CDR3 nucleotides are TGCGCCAGCAGCTTGGGCAGGCGAGCTTTCTTT. This sequence joins TRBV5-1 and TRBJ1-1; D ambiguous. From germline, CDR1 is SGHRS and CDR2 YFSETQ. The germline V and J ends were trimmed by 0 bases and 10 bases, with 7 bases remaining between them. This CDR3 comprises 11 residues.